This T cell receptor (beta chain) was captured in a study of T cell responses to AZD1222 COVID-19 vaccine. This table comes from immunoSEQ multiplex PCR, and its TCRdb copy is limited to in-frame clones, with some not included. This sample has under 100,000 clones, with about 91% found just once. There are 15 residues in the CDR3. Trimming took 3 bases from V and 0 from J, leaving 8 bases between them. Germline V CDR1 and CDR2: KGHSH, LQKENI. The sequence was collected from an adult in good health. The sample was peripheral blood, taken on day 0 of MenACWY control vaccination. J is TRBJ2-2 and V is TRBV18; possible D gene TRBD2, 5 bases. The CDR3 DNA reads TGTGCCAGCTCACCGGACGGGGCGAACACCGGGGAGCTGTTTTTT. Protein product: CASSPDGANTGELFF. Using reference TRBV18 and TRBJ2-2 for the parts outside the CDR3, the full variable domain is NAGVMQNPRHLVRRRGQEARLRCSPMKGHSHVYWYRQLPEEGLKFMVYLQKENIIDESGMPKERFSAEFPKEGPSILRIQQVVRGDSAAYFCASSPDGANTGELFFGEGSRLTVL.